The following is a T cell receptor beta chain sequence with its context. This sample was included in a study of T cell responses to AZD1222 COVID-19 vaccine. The CDR3 length is 14 residues. CDR1 and CDR2 from the germline V gene are SGDLS and YYNGEE. Between the trimmed V and J ends, which lost 4 bases and 2 bases, there was a span of 11 bases. The table came from immunoSEQ multiplex PCR; TCRdb's copy has only in-frame clones and leaves some out. The repertoire holds about 69,000 clones, with over 65% as singletons. The gene calls are TRBV9 and TRBJ2-3; D is uncertain. The sequence came from an adult who received the AZD1222 COVID-19 vaccine. The sequencing used peripheral blood, collected 28 days after the second AZD1222 dose. Written as DNA, the CDR3 is TGTGCCAGCAGCCCTCGACATTACACAGATACGCAGTATTTT. Protein sequence: CASSPRHYTDTQYF.